This is a list of T cell receptor beta chains from one sample in a study of T cells in Graves' hyperthyroidism and ophthalmopathy. One entry per CDR3 protein, called by TCRdb with MiXCR from the multiplex PCR reads. The sample contains 350,000 to 450,000 distinct CDR3 sequences, roughly 15% of which appear only once. The sequenced material came from blood. The source of these receptors is a woman between 25 and 40 years old with Graves' hyperthyroidism that later progressed to Graves' ophthalmopathy. CDR3s include the opening cysteine and the closing phenylalanine or tryptophan. A D gene is named only where the DNA matches it firmly. A row's size may be missing; if present it is once, few, many or a size class.

TRBJ2-4,.,TRBV4-2,few,CASSQDLAGGRNIQYF,TGTGCCAGCAGCCAAGATCTTGCCGGGGGAAGAAACATTCAGTACTTC
TRBJ2-3,TRBD2,TRBV4-1,once,CASSQGAGVGTDTQYF,TGCGCCAGCAGCCAAGGTGCGGGAGTGGGGACAGATACGCAGTATTTT
TRBJ2-3,.,TRBV19,many,CASSPGTSTDTQYF,TGTGCCAGCAGCCCCGGGACTAGCACAGATACGCAGTATTTT
TRBJ2-5,.,TRBV7-2,once,CASSPLGKETQYF,TGTGCCAGCAGCCCTTTAGGGAAAGAGACCCAGTACTTC
TRBJ2-3,TRBD1,TRBV29-1,many,CSVRTGQGSWDTQYF,TGCAGCGTTCGAACGGGACAGGGGTCTTGGGATACGCAGTATTTT
TRBJ1-4,.,TRBV6-2/TRBV6-3,many,CASRGVTLENEKLFF,TGTGCCAGCCGGGGTGTGACGCTAGAAAATGAAAAACTGTTTTTT
TRBJ1-1,.,TRBV9,.,CASSRSLRGAAFF,TGTGCCAGCAGCAGAAGCCTCCGGGGTGCAGCTTTCTTT
TRBJ1-6,.,TRBV7-9,.,CASTLQQANSPLHF,TGTGCCAGCACCTTACAGCAAGCCAATTCACCCCTCCACTTT
TRBJ1-6,.,TRBV2,.,CASSENTAFSSPLHF,TGTGCCAGCAGTGAGAACACCGCATTTAGTTCACCCCTCCACTTT
TRBJ1-1,.,TRBV4-1,many,CASSQPPGHPEAFF,TGCGCCAGCAGCCAACCCCCGGGACACCCTGAAGCTTTCTTT
TRBJ2-1,TRBD1,TRBV20-1,many,CSANDRGGSYNEQFF,TGCAGTGCTAACGACAGGGGAGGATCCTACAATGAGCAGTTCTTC
TRBJ2-3,.,TRBV29-1,many,CSVAGGGVSGAQYF,TGCAGCGTTGCGGGCGGCGGGGTCTCAGGGGCGCAGTATTTT
TRBJ2-5,TRBD1,TRBV3-1,.,CASRREGQGIQETQYF,TGTGCCAGCAGACGGGAAGGACAGGGGATACAAGAGACCCAGTACTTC
TRBJ1-6,TRBD1,TRBV12-3/TRBV12-4,many,CASRLGQGINSPLHF,TGTGCCAGCAGGCTCGGACAGGGGATTAATTCACCCCTCCACTTT
TRBJ2-7,.,TRBV28,many,CASSFFRKRPDEQYF,TGTGCCAGCAGTTTTTTTCGTAAGCGGCCCGACGAGCAGTACTTC
TRBJ1-4,.,TRBV18,many,CASSPPLSEKLFF,TGTGCCAGCTCACCACCCCTTAGTGAAAAACTGTTTTTT
TRBJ1-3,.,TRBV4-1,few,CASSQRGVGGSGNTIYF,TGCGCCAGCAGCCAAAGGGGGGTGGGGGGTTCTGGAAACACCATATATTTT
TRBJ1-2,.,TRBV12-3/TRBV12-4,many,CASSFAGETYGYTF,TGTGCCAGCAGTTTTGCAGGGGAGACCTATGGCTACACCTTC
TRBJ2-2,TRBD1,TRBV27,many,CASSPIGTGVAGELFF,TGTGCCAGCAGCCCTATTGGGACAGGGGTGGCCGGGGAGCTGTTTTTT
TRBJ2-5,.,TRBV15,many,CATSGGGQETQYF,TGTGCCACTTCGGGTGGGGGGCAAGAGACCCAGTACTTC
TRBJ2-3,TRBD2,TRBV24-1,.,CATSESRLAFTDTQYF,TGTGCCACCAGTGAGTCCAGACTAGCGTTTACAGATACGCAGTATTTT
TRBJ1-6,TRBD1,TRBV4-1,.,CTSSQGVYNSPLHF,TGCACCAGCAGCCAGGGGGTTTATAATTCACCCCTCCACTTT
TRBJ1-4,.,TRBV6-1,many,CASSALATNEKLFF,TGTGCCAGCAGCGCCCTTGCAACTAATGAAAAACTGTTTTTT
TRBJ2-2,.,TRBV5-6,.,CASSLSDHNTGELFF,TGTGCCAGCAGCTTGTCGGACCATAACACCGGGGAGCTGTTTTTT
TRBJ2-5,TRBD2,TRBV11-2,few,CASSLDFGGLAGGVETQYF,TGTGCCAGCAGCTTAGATTTCGGCGGACTAGCGGGAGGGGTGGAGACCCAGTACTTC
TRBJ1-5,.,TRBV19,.,CASTDSNQPQHF,TGTGCCAGTACGGATAGCAATCAGCCCCAGCATTTT
TRBJ2-7,.,TRBV6-1,.,CASSEGIYGQYF,TGTGCCAGCAGTGAGGGGATCTACGGGCAGTACTTC
TRBJ1-1,.,TRBV19,.,CASSIRVLRQAFF,TGTGCCAGTAGTATACGGGTTCTGAGGCAAGCTTTCTTT
TRBJ1-2,.,TRBV27,many,CASGLRQGGDGYTF,TGTGCCAGCGGACTACGTCAGGGCGGAGATGGCTACACCTTC
TRBJ2-5,TRBD2,TRBV5-4,few,CASSSGTRRETQYF,TGTGCCAGCAGCTCCGGGACTAGGAGGGAGACCCAGTACTTC
TRBJ1-5,.,TRBV20-1,few,CSARGGTKNQPQHF,TGCAGTGCTAGGGGCGGGACGAAGAATCAGCCCCAGCATTTT
TRBJ1-1,TRBD1,TRBV5-1,.,CDSSPATGGNTEAFF,TGCGACAGCAGCCCGGCGACAGGGGGAAACACTGAAGCTTTCTTT
TRBJ1-2,.,TRBV3-1,.,CTSSQGYGYTF,TGTACCAGCAGCCAAGGGTATGGCTACACCTTC
TRBJ1-1,.,TRBV20-1,.,CSARAGMNTEAFF,TGCAGTGCTCGGGCGGGGATGAACACTGAAGCTTTCTTT
TRBJ1-5,TRBD1,TRBV19,.,CASSIDRDRGEYSNQPQHF,TGTGCCAGTAGTATAGACCGGGACAGGGGCGAATATAGCAATCAGCCCCAGCATTTT
TRBJ2-2,.,TRBV24-1,few,CATSVPIGGSAGELFF,TGTGCCACCAGTGTCCCTATAGGAGGGTCGGCCGGGGAGCTGTTTTTT
TRBJ1-1,.,TRBV5-1,many,CASSFGTNTEAFF,TGCGCCAGCAGCTTCGGCACGAACACTGAAGCTTTCTTT
TRBJ1-1,.,TRBV7-8,.,CASSLGSQGRDTEAFF,TGTGCCAGCAGCTTAGGATCACAGGGACGGGACACTGAAGCTTTCTTT
TRBJ2-5,.,TRBV7-9,many,CASSLSGGETQYF,TGTGCCAGCAGCTTATCCGGAGGGGAGACCCAGTACTTC
TRBJ2-3,.,TRBV4-1,few,CASSPPGRSADTQYF,TGCGCCAGCAGCCCGCCAGGGAGAAGTGCAGATACGCAGTATTTT
TRBJ2-1,.,TRBV6-1,.,CASSYSSNLGYNEQFF,TGTGCCAGCAGTTATTCCTCTAATTTGGGCTACAATGAGCAGTTCTTC
TRBJ1-5,.,TRBV4-1,.,CASSQAGDAFKPQHF,TGCGCCAGCAGCCAAGCGGGGGACGCCTTTAAGCCCCAGCATTTT
TRBJ2-5,.,TRBV12-3/TRBV12-4,.,CASSLGVGSGAQKTQYF,TGTGCCAGCAGTTTAGGAGTTGGGTCAGGAGCACAAAAGACCCAGTACTTC
TRBJ2-7,TRBD2,TRBV20-1,many,CSAPRPSGLEQYF,TGCAGTGCCCCGCGTCCTAGCGGGCTTGAGCAGTACTTC
TRBJ1-2,.,TRBV28,many,CASSPGGNGGAINYGYTF,TGTGCCAGCAGCCCGGGTGGAAACGGGGGGGCGATTAACTATGGCTACACCTTC
TRBJ2-1,TRBD1,TRBV7-9,few,CASSLPDRVTYNEQFF,TGTGCCAGCAGCTTACCGGACAGGGTAACCTACAATGAGCAGTTCTTC
TRBJ2-7,TRBD2,TRBV28,many,CASSPIRGSGRNEQYF,TGTGCCAGCAGTCCCATTAGAGGTAGCGGGAGGAACGAGCAGTACTTC
TRBJ2-3,TRBD2,TRBV29-1,many,CSVEAGGGRTDTQYF,TGCAGCGTTGAAGCCGGCGGGGGGCGCACAGATACGCAGTATTTT
TRBJ1-4,TRBD1,TRBV7-9,few,CASSLEGQDRVNEKLFF,TGTGCCAGCAGCTTAGAAGGCCAGGACAGGGTTAATGAAAAACTGTTTTTT
TRBJ1-1,.,TRBV10-2,many,CASSDLGVGYTEAFF,TGCGCCAGCAGTGACCTAGGGGTCGGTTACACTGAAGCTTTCTTT